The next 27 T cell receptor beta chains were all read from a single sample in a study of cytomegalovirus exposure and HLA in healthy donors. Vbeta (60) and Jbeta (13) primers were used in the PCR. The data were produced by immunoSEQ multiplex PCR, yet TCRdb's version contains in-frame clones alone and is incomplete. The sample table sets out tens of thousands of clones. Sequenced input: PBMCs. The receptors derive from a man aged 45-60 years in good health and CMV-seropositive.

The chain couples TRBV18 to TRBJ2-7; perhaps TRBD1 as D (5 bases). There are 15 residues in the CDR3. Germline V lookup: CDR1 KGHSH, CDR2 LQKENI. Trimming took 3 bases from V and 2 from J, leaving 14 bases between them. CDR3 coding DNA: TGTGCCAGCTCACCTGGGCAGGGATCGACCTACGAGCAGTACGTC. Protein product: CASSPGQGSTYEQYV.

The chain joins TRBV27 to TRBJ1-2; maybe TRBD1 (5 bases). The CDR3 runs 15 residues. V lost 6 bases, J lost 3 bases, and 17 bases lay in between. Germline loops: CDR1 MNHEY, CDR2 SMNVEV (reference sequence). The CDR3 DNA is TGTGCCAGCAGCCCCTCCCCGGCAGGGTACTATGGCTACACCTTC. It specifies CASSPSPAGYYGYTF.

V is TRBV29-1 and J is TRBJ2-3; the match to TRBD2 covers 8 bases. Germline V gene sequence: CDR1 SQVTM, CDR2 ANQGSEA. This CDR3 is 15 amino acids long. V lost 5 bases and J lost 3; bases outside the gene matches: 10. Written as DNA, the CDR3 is TGCAGCGTTTTTGCCAGCGGGAGTGGAACAGATACGCAGTATTTT. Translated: CSVFASGSGTDTQYF.

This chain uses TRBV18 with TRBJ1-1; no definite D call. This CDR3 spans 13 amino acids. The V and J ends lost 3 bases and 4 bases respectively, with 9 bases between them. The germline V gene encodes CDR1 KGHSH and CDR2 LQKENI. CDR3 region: CASSPGTLTEAFF. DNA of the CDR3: TGTGCCAGCTCACCGGGCACTCTCACTGAAGCTTTCTTT.

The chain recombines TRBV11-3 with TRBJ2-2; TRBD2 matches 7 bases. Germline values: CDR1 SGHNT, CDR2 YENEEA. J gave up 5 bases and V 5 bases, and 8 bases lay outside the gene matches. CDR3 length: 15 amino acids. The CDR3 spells CASSPGLSRTGELFF. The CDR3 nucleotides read TGTGCCAGCAGCCCGGGACTATCAAGGACCGGGGAGCTGTTTTTT. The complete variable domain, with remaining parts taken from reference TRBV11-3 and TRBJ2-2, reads EAGVVQSPRYKIIEKKQPVAFWCNPISGHNTLYWYLQNLGQGPELLIRYENEEAVDDSQLPKDRFSAERLKGVDSTLKIQPAELGDSAVYLCASSPGLSRTGELFFGEGSRLTVL.

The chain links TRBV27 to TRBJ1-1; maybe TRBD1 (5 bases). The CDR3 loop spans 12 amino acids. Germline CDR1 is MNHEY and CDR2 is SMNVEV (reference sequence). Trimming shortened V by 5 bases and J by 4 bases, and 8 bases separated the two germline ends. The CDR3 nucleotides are TGTGCCAGCAGTACAGGACGCACTGAAGCTTTCTTT. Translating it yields CASSTGRTEAFF.

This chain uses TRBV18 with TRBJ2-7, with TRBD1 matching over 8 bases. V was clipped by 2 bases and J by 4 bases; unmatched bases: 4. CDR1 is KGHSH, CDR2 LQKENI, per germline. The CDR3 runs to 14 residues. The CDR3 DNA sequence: TGTGCCAGCTCACCAGGGCGACAGGGGTACGAGCAGTACGTC. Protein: CASSPGRQGYEQYV.

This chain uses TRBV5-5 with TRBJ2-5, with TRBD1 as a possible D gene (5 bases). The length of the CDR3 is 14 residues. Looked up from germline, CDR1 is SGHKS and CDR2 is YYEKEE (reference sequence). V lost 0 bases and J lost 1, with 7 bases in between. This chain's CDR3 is CASSLGGLQETQYF. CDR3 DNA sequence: TGTGCCAGCAGCTTGGGGGGCCTCCAAGAGACCCAGTACTTC.

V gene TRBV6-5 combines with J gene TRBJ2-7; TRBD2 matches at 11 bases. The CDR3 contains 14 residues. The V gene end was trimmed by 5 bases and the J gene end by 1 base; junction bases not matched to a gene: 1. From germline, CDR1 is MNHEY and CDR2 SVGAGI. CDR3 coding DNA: TGTGCCAGCAGTCGACTAGCGGGGTCCTACGAGCAGTACTTC. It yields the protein CASSRLAGSYEQYF.

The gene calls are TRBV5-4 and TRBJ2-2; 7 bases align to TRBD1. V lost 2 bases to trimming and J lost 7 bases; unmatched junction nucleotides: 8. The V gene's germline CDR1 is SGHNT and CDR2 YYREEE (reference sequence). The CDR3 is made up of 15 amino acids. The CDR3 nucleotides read TGTGCCAGCAGCTTACCCAGGGGGAAGGTCGGGGAGCTGTTTTTT. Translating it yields CASSLPRGKVGELFF.

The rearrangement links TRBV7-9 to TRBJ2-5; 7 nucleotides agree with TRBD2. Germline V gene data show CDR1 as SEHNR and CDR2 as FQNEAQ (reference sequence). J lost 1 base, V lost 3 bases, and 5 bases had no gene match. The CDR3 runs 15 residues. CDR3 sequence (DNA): TGTGCCAGCAGCTTCCCGGGACTACTCCAAGAGACCCAGTACTTC. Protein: CASSFPGLLQETQYF.

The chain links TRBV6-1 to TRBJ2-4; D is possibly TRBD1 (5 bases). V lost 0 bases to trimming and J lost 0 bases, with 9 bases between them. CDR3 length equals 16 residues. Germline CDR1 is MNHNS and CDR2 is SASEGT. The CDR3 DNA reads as TGTGCCAGCAGTGAAGCGGCAGGGATAGCCAAAAACATTCAGTACTTC. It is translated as CASSEAAGIAKNIQYF.

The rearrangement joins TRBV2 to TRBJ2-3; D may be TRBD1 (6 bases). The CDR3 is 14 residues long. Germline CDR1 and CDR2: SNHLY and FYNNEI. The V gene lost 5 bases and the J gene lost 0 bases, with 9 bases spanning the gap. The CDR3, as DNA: TGTGCCAGCAGTTACAGGGAGAGCACAGATACGCAGTATTTT. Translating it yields CASSYRESTDTQYF.

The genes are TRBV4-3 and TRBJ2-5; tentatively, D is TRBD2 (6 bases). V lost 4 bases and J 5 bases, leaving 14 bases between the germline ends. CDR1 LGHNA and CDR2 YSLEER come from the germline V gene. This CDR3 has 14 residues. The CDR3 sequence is CASSPGVRGETQYF. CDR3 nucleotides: TGCGCCAGCAGCCCAGGTGTTCGGGGGGAGACCCAGTACTTC.

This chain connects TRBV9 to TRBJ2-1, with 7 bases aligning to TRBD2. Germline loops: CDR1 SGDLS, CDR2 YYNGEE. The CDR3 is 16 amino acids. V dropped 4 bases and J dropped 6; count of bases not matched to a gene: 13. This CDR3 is CASSLSGGSHVNEQFF. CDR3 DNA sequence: TGTGCCAGCAGCTTATCAGGCGGGAGTCATGTCAATGAGCAGTTCTTC.

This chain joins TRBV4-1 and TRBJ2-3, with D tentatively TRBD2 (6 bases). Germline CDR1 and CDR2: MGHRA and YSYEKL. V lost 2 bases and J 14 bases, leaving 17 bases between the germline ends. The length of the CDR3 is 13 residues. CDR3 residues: CASSQSGLPAPYF. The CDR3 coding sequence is TGCGCCAGCAGCCAATCGGGACTCCCAGCACCGTATTTT.

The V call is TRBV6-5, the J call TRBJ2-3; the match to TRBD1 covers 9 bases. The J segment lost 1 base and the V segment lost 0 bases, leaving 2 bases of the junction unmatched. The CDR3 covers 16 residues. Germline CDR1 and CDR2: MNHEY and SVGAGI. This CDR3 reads CASSYSGQGRTDTQYF. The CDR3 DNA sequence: TGTGCCAGCAGTTACTCGGGACAGGGCCGCACAGATACGCAGTATTTT.

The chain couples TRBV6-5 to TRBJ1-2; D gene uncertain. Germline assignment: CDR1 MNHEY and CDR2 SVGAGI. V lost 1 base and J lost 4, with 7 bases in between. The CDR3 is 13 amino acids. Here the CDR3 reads CASSYYRSYGYTF. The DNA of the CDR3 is TGTGCCAGCAGTTACTATAGATCCTATGGCTACACCTTC.

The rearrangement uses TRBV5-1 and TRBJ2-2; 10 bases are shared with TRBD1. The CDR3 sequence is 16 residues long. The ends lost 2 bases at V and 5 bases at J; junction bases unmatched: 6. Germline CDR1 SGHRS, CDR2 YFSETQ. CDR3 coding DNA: TGCGCCAGCAGCTTAAGACAGGGGGCAAAGACCGGGGAGCTGTTTTTT. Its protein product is CASSLRQGAKTGELFF.

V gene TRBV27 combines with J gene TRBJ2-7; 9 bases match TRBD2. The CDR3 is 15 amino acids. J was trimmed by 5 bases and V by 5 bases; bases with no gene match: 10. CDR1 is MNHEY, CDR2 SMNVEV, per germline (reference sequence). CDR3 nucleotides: TGTGCCAGCAGTGACTCGGGACTAGCTAAAGACGAGCAGTACGTC. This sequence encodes CASSDSGLAKDEQYV.

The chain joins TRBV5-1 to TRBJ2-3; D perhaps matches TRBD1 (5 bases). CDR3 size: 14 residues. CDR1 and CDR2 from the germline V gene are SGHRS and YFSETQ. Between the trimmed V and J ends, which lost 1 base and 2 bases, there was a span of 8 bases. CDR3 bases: TGCGCCAGCAGCTTGATCAGGGCCACAGATACGCAGTATTTT. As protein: CASSLIRATDTQYF.

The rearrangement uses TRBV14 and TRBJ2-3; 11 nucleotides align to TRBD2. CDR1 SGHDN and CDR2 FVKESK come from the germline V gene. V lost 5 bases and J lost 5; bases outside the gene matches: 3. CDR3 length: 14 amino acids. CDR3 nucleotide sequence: TGTGCCAGCAGCTCCGGGACTAGCGGAGATACGCAGTATTTT. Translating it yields CASSSGTSGDTQYF.

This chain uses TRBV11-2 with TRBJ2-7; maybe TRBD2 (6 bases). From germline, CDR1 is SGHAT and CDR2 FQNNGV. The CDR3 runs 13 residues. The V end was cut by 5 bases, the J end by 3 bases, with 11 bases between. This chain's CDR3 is CASSAGGIYEQYF. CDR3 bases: TGTGCCAGCAGCGCTGGCGGGATCTACGAGCAGTACTTC. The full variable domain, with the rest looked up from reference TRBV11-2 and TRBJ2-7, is EAGVAQSPRYKIIEKRQSVAFWCNPISGHATLYWYQQILGQGPKLLIQFQNNGVVDDSQLPKDRFSAERLKGVDSTLKIQPAKLEDSAVYLCASSAGGIYEQYFGPGTRLTVT.

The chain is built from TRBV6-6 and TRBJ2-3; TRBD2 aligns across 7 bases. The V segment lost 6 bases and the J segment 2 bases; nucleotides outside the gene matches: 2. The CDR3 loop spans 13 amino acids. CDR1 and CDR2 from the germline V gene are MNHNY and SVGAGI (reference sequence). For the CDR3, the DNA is TGTGCCAGCAGGGGGGACTACACAGATACGCAGTATTTT. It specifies CASRGDYTDTQYF.

The CDR3 sequence is CASSYTGQGVHGYTF. The CDR3 nucleotides are TGTGCCAGCAGCTACACTGGACAGGGGGTCCATGGCTACACCTTC. The chain is built from TRBV7-8 and TRBJ1-2, with 10 bases matching TRBD1. The CDR3 is 15 amino acids. V was clipped by 4 bases and J by 6 bases; unmatched bases: 8. The V gene's germline CDR1 is SGHVS and CDR2 FQNEAQ.

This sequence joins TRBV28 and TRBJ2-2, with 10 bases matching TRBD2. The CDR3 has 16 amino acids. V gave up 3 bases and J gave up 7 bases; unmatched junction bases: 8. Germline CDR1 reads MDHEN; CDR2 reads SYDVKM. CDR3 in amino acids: CASSFYLAGDGGELFF. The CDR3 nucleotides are TGTGCCAGCAGTTTTTATCTAGCGGGAGATGGCGGGGAGCTGTTTTTT.

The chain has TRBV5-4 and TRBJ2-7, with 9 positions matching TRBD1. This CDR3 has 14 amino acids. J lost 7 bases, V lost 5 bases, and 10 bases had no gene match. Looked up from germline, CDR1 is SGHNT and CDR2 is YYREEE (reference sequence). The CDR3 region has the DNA TGTGCCAGCAGTTCGGGACAGGGTGTTCCTGAGCAGTACGTC. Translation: CASSSGQGVPEQYV.